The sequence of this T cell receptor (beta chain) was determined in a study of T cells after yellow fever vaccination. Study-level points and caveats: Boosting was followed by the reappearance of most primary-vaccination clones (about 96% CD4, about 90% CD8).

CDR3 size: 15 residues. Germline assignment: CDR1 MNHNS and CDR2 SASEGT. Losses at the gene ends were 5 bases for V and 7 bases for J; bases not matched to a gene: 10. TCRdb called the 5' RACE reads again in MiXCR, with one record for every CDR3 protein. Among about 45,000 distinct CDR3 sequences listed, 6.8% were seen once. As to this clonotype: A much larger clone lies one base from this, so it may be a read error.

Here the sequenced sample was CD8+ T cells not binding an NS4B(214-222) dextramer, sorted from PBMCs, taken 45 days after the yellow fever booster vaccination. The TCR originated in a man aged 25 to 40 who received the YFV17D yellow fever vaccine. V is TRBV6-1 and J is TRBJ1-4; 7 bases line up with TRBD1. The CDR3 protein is CASSTSIGGGEKLFF. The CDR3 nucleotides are TGTGCCAGCAGTACATCTATAGGGGGCGGTGAAAAACTGTTTTTT.